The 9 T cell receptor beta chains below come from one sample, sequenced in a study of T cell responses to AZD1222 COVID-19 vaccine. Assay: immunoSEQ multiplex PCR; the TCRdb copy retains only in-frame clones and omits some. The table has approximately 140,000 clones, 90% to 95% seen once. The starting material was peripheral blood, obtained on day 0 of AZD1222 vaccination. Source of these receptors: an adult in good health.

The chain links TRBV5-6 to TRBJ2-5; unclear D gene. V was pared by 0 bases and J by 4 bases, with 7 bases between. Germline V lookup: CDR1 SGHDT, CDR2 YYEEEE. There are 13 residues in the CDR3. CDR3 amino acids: CASSLAGLETQYF. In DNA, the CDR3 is TGTGCCAGCAGCTTGGCCGGGCTAGAGACCCAGTACTTC.

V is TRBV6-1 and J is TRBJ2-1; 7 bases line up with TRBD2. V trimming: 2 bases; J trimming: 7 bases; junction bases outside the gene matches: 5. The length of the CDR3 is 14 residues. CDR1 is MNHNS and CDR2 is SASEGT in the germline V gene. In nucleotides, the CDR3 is TGTGCCAGCAGTGAACTTCAGGGAGGGAATGAGCAGTTCTTC. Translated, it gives CASSELQGGNEQFF.

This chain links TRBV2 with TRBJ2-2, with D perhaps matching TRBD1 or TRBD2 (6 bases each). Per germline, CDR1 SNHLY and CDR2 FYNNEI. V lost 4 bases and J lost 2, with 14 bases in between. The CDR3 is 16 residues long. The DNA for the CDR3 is TGTGCCAGCAGTGGACCCGGGGGCACAAACACCGGGGAGCTGTTTTTT. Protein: CASSGPGGTNTGELFF.

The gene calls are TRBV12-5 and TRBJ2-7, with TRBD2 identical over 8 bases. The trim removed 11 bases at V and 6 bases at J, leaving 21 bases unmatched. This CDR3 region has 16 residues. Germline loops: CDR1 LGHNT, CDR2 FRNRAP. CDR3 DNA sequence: TGTGCTGGGGCAGGCAAAGCGGGAGAAAAATTGGGCGAGCAGTACGTC. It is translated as CAGAGKAGEKLGEQYV.

In DNA form, the CDR3 reads TGTGCCACCAGCAGAGACCCAAGGGACACTGAAGCTTTCTTT. As protein: CATSRDPRDTEAFF. The V and J genes are TRBV15 and TRBJ1-1, with D unclear. The CDR3 is 14 residues long. Germline V gives CDR1 LNHNV, CDR2 YYDKDF (reference sequence). V lost 0 bases to trimming and J lost 3 bases, with 8 bases between them. The full variable domain, completed using reference TRBV15 and TRBJ1-1, is DAMVIQNPRYQVTQFGKPVTLSCSQTLNHNVMYWYQQKSSQAPKLLFHYYDKDFNNEADTPDNFQSRRPNTSFCFLDIRSPGLGDTAMYLCATSRDPRDTEAFFGQGTRLTVV.

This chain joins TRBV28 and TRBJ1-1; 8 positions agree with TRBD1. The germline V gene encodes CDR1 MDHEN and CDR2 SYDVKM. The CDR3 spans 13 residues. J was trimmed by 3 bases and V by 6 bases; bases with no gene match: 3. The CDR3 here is CASSLTGDTEAFF. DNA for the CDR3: TGTGCCAGCAGCTTGACAGGGGACACTGAAGCTTTCTTT.

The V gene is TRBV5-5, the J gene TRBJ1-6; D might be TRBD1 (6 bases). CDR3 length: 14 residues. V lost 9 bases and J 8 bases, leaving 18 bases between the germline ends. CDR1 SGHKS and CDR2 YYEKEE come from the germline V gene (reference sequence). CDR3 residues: CATNTQAGDSPLHF. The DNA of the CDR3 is TGTGCCACCAACACCCAGGCAGGGGATTCACCCCTCCACTTT.

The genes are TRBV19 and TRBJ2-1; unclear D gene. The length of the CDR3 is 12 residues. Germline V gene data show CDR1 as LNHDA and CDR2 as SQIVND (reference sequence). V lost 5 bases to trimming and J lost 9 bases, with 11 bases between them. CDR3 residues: CASSLQTAEQFF. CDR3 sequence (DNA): TGTGCCAGTAGTCTTCAGACGGCTGAGCAGTTCTTC.

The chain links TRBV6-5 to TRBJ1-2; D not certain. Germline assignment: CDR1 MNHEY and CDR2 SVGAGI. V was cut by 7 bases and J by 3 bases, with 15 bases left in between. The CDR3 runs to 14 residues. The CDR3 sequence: CASTRRTEYYGYTF. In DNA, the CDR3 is TGTGCCAGCACCCGAAGGACGGAATACTATGGCTACACCTTC.